The 8 T cell receptor beta chains below come from one sample, sequenced in a study of molecular identifiers for immune sequencing clone quantification. TCRdb analysed the PCR reads with MiXCR anew, one entry per CDR3 protein. The profile shows about 320,000 distinct CDR3 sequences, 20% to 25% of them singletons. The sample taken for sequencing was naive CD8+ T cells from blood, with Jurkat cell RNA spiked in. Subset defined: FACS-sorted CD8+CD4-CCR7+CD45RA+ naive T cells. These receptors all stem from a human donor in good health. Some libraries in this study had Jurkat cell RNA spiked in.

This clonotype was counted ten times or more. The chain uses TRBV7-9 and TRBJ1-6; a weak D match, TRBD1 (5 bases). The ends were cut back, 7 bases at V and 5 bases at J, with 12 bases in the middle. The CDR3 sequence is 14 residues long. Per germline, CDR1 SEHNR and CDR2 FQNEAQ (reference sequence). The CDR3 loop is CASKRDGNNSPLHF. DNA of the CDR3: TGTGCCAGCAAACGGGACGGCAATAATTCACCCCTCCACTTT.

This clonotype was recorded many times. V usage is TRBV15 and J usage is TRBJ1-5; a possible D gene is TRBD1 (5 bases). CDR1 and CDR2 from the germline V gene are LNHNV and YYDKDF (reference sequence). Trimming took off 7 bases at V and 0 bases at J, with 13 bases between the two ends. The length of the CDR3 is 15 residues. The CDR3 DNA is TGTGCCACCATGGCCGGACAACATAGCAATCAGCCCCAGCATTTT. The encoded protein is CATMAGQHSNQPQHF.

A remark on this clonotype: Lacking the conserved final phenylalanine or tryptophan, this CDR3 likely reflects a read error. The V and J genes are TRBV24-1 and TRBJ2-2, with TRBD2 identical over 7 bases. There are 14 residues in the CDR3. Germline V gene lookup returns CDR1 KGHDR and CDR2 SFDVKD. The CDR3 loop reads CATSGTTNAGELFS. The CDR3 bases are TGTGCAACCAGCGGGACTACGAACGCCGGGGAGCTGTTTTCT.

This clonotype was seen at least ten times. V is TRBV5-5 and J is TRBJ2-3; a weak D match, TRBD2 (5 bases). This CDR3 has 16 amino acids. Germline values: CDR1 SGHKS, CDR2 YYEKEE (reference sequence). Trimming left V 6 bases short and J 2 bases short, with 19 bases between. This CDR3 is CASITLDSALTDTQYF. The CDR3 coding sequence is TGTGCCAGCATCACGTTGGATAGCGCACTCACAGATACGCAGTATTTT. Variable domain in full (rest from reference TRBV5-5 and TRBJ2-3): DAGVTQSPTHLIKTRGQQVTLRCSPISGHKSVSWYQQVLGQGPQFIFQYYEKEERGRGNFPDRFSARQFPNYSSELNVNALLLGDSALYLCASITLDSALTDTQYFGPGTRLTVL.

Turning to this clonotype: A much larger clone differs by one base, so this may be a read error. The J gene is TRBJ1-2, the V gene TRBV28; 8 bases line up with TRBD1. Germline-derived CDR1 and CDR2 are MDHEN and SYDVKM. The CDR3 extends over 15 amino acids. DNA for the CDR3: TGTGCCAGCATAAGACAGGGGATGAATGGCTATGACTACACCTTC. Its protein is CASIRQGMNGYDYTF.

The CDR3 loop is CASSLAILAGGYTGELFF. As DNA, the CDR3 is TGTGCCAGCAGCCTAGCTATCCTAGCGGGAGGTTACACCGGGGAGCTGTTTTTT. The V gene is TRBV9, the J gene TRBJ2-2, with 11 positions matching TRBD2. The ends lost 4 bases at V and 3 bases at J; junction bases unmatched: 11. CDR3 length equals 18 residues. CDR1 SGDLS and CDR2 YYNGEE come from the germline V gene.

To note about this clonotype: The junction departs from germline at one end; a sequencing error may be responsible. V is TRBV20-1 and J is TRBJ2-7, with D perhaps TRBD1 or TRBD2 (5 bases each). Germline V gene lookup returns CDR1 DFQATT and CDR2 SNEGSKA (reference sequence). The CDR3 runs to 19 residues. The CDR3 nucleotides read TGCAGTGCTAGAGACCCCTTTTCTGAGTGGCGCCCGGGGCGGTACGAGCGGTACTTC. Translated, it gives CSARDPFSEWRPGRYERYF.

The chain has TRBV30 and TRBJ2-7; perhaps TRBD2 as D (5 bases). Trimming left V 3 bases short and J 0 bases short, with 15 bases between. Germline CDR1 and CDR2: GTSNPN and SVGIG (reference sequence). The CDR3 totals 15 residues. The CDR3 DNA reads as TGTGCCTGGAGACCCGGGGTGGCGGCCTCCTACGAGCAGTACTTC. Its protein is CAWRPGVAASYEQYF.